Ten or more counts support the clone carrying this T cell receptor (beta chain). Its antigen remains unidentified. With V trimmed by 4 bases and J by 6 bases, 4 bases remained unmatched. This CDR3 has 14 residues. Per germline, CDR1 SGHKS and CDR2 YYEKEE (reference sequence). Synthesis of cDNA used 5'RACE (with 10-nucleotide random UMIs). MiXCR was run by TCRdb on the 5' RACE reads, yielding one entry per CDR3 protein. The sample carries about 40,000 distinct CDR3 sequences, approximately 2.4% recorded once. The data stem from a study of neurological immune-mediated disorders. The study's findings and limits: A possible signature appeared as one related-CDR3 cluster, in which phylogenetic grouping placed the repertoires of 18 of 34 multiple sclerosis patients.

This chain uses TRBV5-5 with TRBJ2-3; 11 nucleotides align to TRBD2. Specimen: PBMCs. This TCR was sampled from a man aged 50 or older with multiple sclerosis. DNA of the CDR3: TGTGCCAGCAGCGCGGGACTAGCGGTGGATACGCAGTATTTT. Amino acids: CASSAGLAVDTQYF.